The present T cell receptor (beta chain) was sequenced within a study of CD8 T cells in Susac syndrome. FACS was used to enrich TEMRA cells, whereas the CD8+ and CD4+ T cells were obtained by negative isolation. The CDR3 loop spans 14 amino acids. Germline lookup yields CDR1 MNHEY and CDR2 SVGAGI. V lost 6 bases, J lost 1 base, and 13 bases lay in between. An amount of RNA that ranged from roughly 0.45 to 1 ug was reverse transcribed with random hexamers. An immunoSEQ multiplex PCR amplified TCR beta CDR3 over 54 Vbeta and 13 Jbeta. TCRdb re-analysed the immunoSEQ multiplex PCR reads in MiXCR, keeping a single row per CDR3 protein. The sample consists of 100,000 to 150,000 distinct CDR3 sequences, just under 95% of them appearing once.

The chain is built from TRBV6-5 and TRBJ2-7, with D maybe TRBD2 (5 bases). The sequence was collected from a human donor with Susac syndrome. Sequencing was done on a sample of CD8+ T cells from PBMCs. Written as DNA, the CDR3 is TGTGCCAGCAGGGTACTAGACCAATCCTACGAGCAGTACTTC. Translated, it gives CASRVLDQSYEQYF.